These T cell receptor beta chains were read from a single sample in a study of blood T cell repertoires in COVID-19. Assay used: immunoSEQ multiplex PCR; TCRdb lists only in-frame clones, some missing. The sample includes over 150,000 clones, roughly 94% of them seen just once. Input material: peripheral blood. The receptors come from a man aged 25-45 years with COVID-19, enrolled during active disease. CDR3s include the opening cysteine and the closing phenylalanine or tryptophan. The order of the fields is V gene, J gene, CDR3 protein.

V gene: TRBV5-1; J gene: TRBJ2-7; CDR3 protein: CASSRAAGGAYEQYF
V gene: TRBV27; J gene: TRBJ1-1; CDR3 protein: CASSQGGQRYSEAFF
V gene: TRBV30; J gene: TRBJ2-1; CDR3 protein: CARTGQGNNEQFF
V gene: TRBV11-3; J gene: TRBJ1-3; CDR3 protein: CASSVGGSSGNTIYF
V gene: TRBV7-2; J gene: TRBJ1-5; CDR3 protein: CASSLEAGALVYQPQHF
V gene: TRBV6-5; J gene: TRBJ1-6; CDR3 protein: CASSRAGVPPLHF
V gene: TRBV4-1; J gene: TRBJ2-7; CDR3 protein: CASSKTGGTTYEQYF
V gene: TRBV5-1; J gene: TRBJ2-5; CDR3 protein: CASSLVADQETQYF
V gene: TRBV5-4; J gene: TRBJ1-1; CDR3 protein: CASNLGRSEGEAFF
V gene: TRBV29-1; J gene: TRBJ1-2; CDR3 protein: CSVESRFGYTF